This T cell receptor beta chain derives from a study of blood T cell repertoires in COVID-19. Study-level background: From the United States, Italy and Spain came samples of acute and convalescent COVID-19. PBMCs, B-cell-depleted T cells, or T cells were the source of the cDNA or gDNA that made up the material.

Here immunoSEQ multiplex PCR was the method, and the copy in TCRdb shows in-frame clones only, minus some. The sample carries around 220,000 clones, 65% to 90% recorded once. The CDR3 has 15 residues. Germline V gene lookup returns CDR1 SGDLS and CDR2 YYNGEE. Unmatched junction bases numbered 7, after V lost 0 bases and J lost 8 bases. The sample was peripheral blood. V gene TRBV9 combines with J gene TRBJ2-1; 8 bases line up with TRBD2. The clonotype was recovered from a human donor in a cohort sampled during active COVID-19. In DNA form, the CDR3 reads TGTGCCAGCAGCGTAGGGAGCGGGAGTATCGATGAGCAGTTCTTC. It is translated as CASSVGSGSIDEQFF.